This section outlines one TCR beta chain sequence together with its context. The length of the CDR3 is 13 residues. Germline assignment: CDR1 SGHRS and CDR2 YFSETQ. This entry is derived from a study of blood T cell repertoires in COVID-19. Whole-study context: The United States, Italy and Spain were the sources of the acute and convalescent COVID-19 samples.

In the authors' methods: Amplification of reference gene primers was used by the study to estimate nucleated cell counts. TCRdb keeps only in-frame clones here, not all; method: immunoSEQ multiplex PCR. The DNA was the basis for D and trimming; V, J and clone size are from that table. The data hold 150,000 to 200,000 clones, with approximately 95% observed a single time. The J gene is TRBJ2-7, the V gene TRBV5-1, with D possibly TRBD2 on 5 matching bases. Sequencing input: peripheral blood. This sequence originates from a woman aged 50 to 60 with acute or convalescent COVID-19. The CDR3 DNA follows: TGCGCACGACGACGGGGTACCATCTACGAGCAGTACTTC. Protein product: CARRRGTIYEQYF.